These 2 T cell receptor beta chains originate from one sample sequenced in a study of T cell responses to AZD1222 COVID-19 vaccine. Generated by immunoSEQ multiplex PCR, the TCRdb table keeps only in-frame clones and is missing some. The table shows some 130,000 clones, with 75% to 90% occurring only once. Sequencing used peripheral blood, obtained 28 days after the second AZD1222 dose. Every receptor here comes from an adult who received the AZD1222 COVID-19 vaccine.

The chain joins TRBV18 to TRBJ2-3; D remains ambiguous. The germline V gene encodes CDR1 KGHSH and CDR2 LQKENI. V was cut by 2 bases and J by 4 bases, with 7 bases left in between. The CDR3 runs 13 residues. The CDR3 coding sequence is TGTGCCAGCTCACCATCACGTGCAGATACGCAGTATTTT. Residues: CASSPSRADTQYF.

This clone was picked up a small number of times. The chain is built from TRBV19 and TRBJ1-4; no firm D call. Germline V gene data show CDR1 as LNHDA and CDR2 as SQIVND (reference sequence). Trimming removed 1 base at V and 3 bases at J, with 6 bases between. This CDR3 contains 14 residues. The CDR3 DNA follows: TGTGCCAGTAGTATAGGGGCCTCTAATGAAAAACTGTTTTTT. Its translation is CASSIGASNEKLFF.